Each of the 17 T cell receptor beta chains below was sequenced from the same sample in a study of vaccination and CD4 T cells after COVID-19. Treatment reported: 10-day PBMC culture with coronavirus spike peptide pools or control peptides (ViraFEST assay). No cognate antigen is known for these TCRs. Sequencing of the DNA from cultured CD4+ T cells was carried out with the Oncomine TCR Beta short-read assay. TCRdb processed the PCR reads anew with MiXCR; each CDR3 protein has one entry. The sample contains approximately 9,900 distinct CDR3 sequences, 50% to 60% of which appear only once. Sequencing was done on a sample of CD4+ T cells from blood, cultured in vitro. All receptors derive from a human donor who had recovered from COVID-19.

This chain links TRBV11-3 with TRBJ1-3; maybe TRBD1 (5 bases). The CDR3 is 15 amino acids. The V end lost 4 bases, the J end lost 0 bases, and 10 bases lay between the germline ends. Looked up from germline, CDR1 is SGHNT and CDR2 is YENEEA. The CDR3 sequence is CASSWAGNSGNTIYF. The CDR3 coding sequence is TGTGCCAGCAGCTGGGCAGGGAACTCTGGAAACACCATATATTTT.

This chain joins TRBV20-1 and TRBJ2-5; 10 positions match TRBD2. Germline V gives CDR1 DFQATT, CDR2 SNEGSKA (reference sequence). Unmatched junction bases numbered 15, after V lost 5 bases and J lost 0 bases. This CDR3 comprises 18 residues. CDR3 region: CSADSGLAGAMYQETQYF. The DNA of the CDR3 is TGCAGTGCTGATAGTGGCCTAGCGGGAGCGATGTACCAAGAGACCCAGTACTTC.

This clonotype was detected a few times. The chain links TRBV20-1 to TRBJ2-7; 12 nucleotides line up with TRBD1. The CDR3 has 14 amino acids. V was pared by 5 bases and J by 4 bases, with 6 bases of the junction left unmatched. Germline CDR1 reads DFQATT; CDR2 reads SNEGSKA (reference sequence). In DNA form, the CDR3 reads TGCAGTGCTCCTGGGACAGGGGGCAGGTACGAGCAGTACTTC. Translated: CSAPGTGGRYEQYF.

As for this clonotype: The junction departs from germline at one end; a sequencing error may be responsible. The chain has TRBV12-3 or TRBV12-4 and TRBJ1-6; the match to TRBD1 covers 10 bases. This CDR3 contains 18 residues. The CDR3 DNA follows: TGTGCCAGCAGTCGGACAGGGGGAAGGTCGTCCTATAATTTACCCCTCCACTTT. Its translation is CASSRTGGRSSYNLPLHF.

This clonotype was seen a handful of times. V and J are TRBV27 and TRBJ2-7; 8 bases match TRBD1. This CDR3 spans 15 amino acids. Germline CDR1 and CDR2: MNHEY and SMNVEV (reference sequence). The V segment lost 0 bases and the J segment 1 base; nucleotides outside the gene matches: 2. The CDR3 coding sequence is TGTGCCAGCAGTTTATCGGACAGGGCTTCCTACGAGCAGTACTTC. Amino acids: CASSLSDRASYEQYF.

This clonotype showed up just a few times. V gene TRBV20-1 combines with J gene TRBJ1-6; D ambiguous. Germline V gene sequence: CDR1 DFQATT, CDR2 SNEGSKA (reference sequence). V was shortened by 3 bases and J by 9 bases, with 12 bases between the two germline ends. This CDR3 spans 13 amino acids. DNA of the CDR3: TGCAGTGCTAGTTTGGATCCCGGTTCACCCCTCCACTTT. It codes for CSASLDPGSPLHF.

The chain employs TRBV7-3 and TRBJ1-6; TRBD1 matches at 8 bases. J lost 5 bases, V lost 4 bases, and 4 bases had no gene match. There are 15 residues in the CDR3. Germline V gene sequence: CDR1 SGHTA, CDR2 FQGTGA. CDR3 residues: CASSSTRGHNSPLHF. The CDR3 bases are TGTGCCAGCAGCTCCACCAGGGGGCATAATTCACCCCTCCACTTT.

The rearrangement links TRBV12-5 to TRBJ1-1; D is undetermined. V gave up 2 bases and J gave up 11 bases, with 9 bases separating them. In germline, CDR1 is LGHNT, CDR2 FRNRAP. This CDR3 region has 11 residues. This CDR3 is CASGLSGGAFF. The CDR3 bases are TGTGCTAGTGGTTTGTCCGGAGGGGCTTTCTTT.

J is TRBJ1-5 and V is TRBV5-1, with D hard to call. Looked up from germline, CDR1 is SGHRS and CDR2 is YFSETQ. Deletions cut 0 bases from V and 9 bases from J, with 10 bases between. The CDR3 has 13 residues. DNA for the CDR3: TGCGCCAGCAGCTTGGACAGCGGTCGGCCCCAGCATTTT. Encoded protein: CASSLDSGRPQHF.

This sequence joins TRBV7-9 and TRBJ1-1; the match to TRBD1 covers 10 bases. The junction had 6 bases not matched to a gene; V was cut back by 4 bases and J by 7 bases. This CDR3 comprises 14 residues. CDR1 is SEHNR, CDR2 FQNEAQ, per germline (reference sequence). For the CDR3, the DNA is TGTGCCAGCAGCTGGGGGACAGGGGCCCTTGAAGCTTTCTTT. As protein: CASSWGTGALEAFF.

V and J are TRBV2 and TRBJ1-2; possible D gene TRBD1, 5 bases. CDR3 length equals 12 residues. V lost 4 bases to trimming and J lost 4 bases, with 7 bases between them. CDR1 and CDR2 from the germline V gene are SNHLY and FYNNEI. CDR3 sequence reads: CASSGQIYGYTF. CDR3 DNA sequence: TGTGCCAGCAGTGGACAGATCTATGGCTACACCTTC. Complete variable domain (other parts from reference TRBV2 and TRBJ1-2): EPEVTQTPSHQVTQMGQEVILRCVPISNHLYFYWYRQILGQKVEFLVSFYNNEISEKSEIFDDQFSVERPDGSNFTLKIRSTKLEDSAMYFCASSGQIYGYTFGSGTRLTVV.

CDR3 sequence reads: CSAGGQDYYGYTF. CDR3 bases: TGCAGTGCTGGGGGACAGGACTACTATGGCTACACCTTC. This chain uses TRBV20-1 with TRBJ1-2; 8 nucleotides line up with TRBD1. Germline CDR1 is DFQATT and CDR2 is SNEGSKA (reference sequence). Trimming took 5 bases from V and 3 from J; bases not matched to a gene: 5. The CDR3 consists of 13 residues.

V is TRBV11-1 and J is TRBJ2-3; perhaps TRBD2 as D (7 bases). The CDR3 totals 16 residues. CDR1 is SGHAT, CDR2 FQDESV, per germline (reference sequence). Trimming cost V 1 base and J 5 bases, with 16 bases left between them. CDR3 nucleotide sequence: TGTGCCAGCAGCTTAGGGGCGGGGGCCCAAGAAGATACGCAGTATTTT. This translates into CASSLGAGAQEDTQYF.

The gene calls are TRBV20-1 and TRBJ2-3; 8 bases match TRBD2. Germline CDR1 and CDR2: DFQATT and SNEGSKA (reference sequence). The CDR3 covers 15 residues. The junction had 9 bases not matched to a gene; V was cut back by 3 bases and J by 4 bases. The CDR3 here is CSASFGGGGADTQYF. The CDR3 nucleotides read TGCAGTGCTAGCTTCGGGGGGGGCGGGGCAGATACGCAGTATTTT.

This clonotype showed up just a few times. The chain recombines TRBV7-2 with TRBJ2-1, with 7 positions matching TRBD1. V trimming: 4 bases; J trimming: 8 bases; junction bases outside the gene matches: 11. Germline V gene lookup returns CDR1 SGHTA and CDR2 FQGNSA. The CDR3 covers 15 residues. CDR3 protein: CASSSQAQGTYEQFF. CDR3 bases: TGTGCCAGCAGCTCCCAAGCACAGGGGACCTATGAGCAGTTCTTC.

CDR3 nucleotide sequence: TGTGCCAGCAGCACCAGAAGGGTTACGGGCACTGAAGCTTTCTTT. The encoded protein is CASSTRRVTGTEAFF. The V and J genes are TRBV7-2 and TRBJ1-1; D not certain. V gave up 5 bases and J gave up 4 bases, with 17 bases separating them. Germline-derived CDR1 and CDR2 are SGHTA and FQGNSA. The CDR3 runs to 15 residues.

A single count supports this clonotype. The gene calls are TRBV7-2 and TRBJ2-1; weak D call: TRBD2 (6 bases). Germline loops: CDR1 SGHTA, CDR2 FQGNSA. The CDR3 runs to 12 residues. Trimming removed 5 bases at V and 13 bases at J, with 15 bases between. In DNA, the CDR3 is TGTGCCAGCAGCAACCGGCGGGGAAGTCAGTTCTTC. Protein sequence: CASSNRRGSQFF.